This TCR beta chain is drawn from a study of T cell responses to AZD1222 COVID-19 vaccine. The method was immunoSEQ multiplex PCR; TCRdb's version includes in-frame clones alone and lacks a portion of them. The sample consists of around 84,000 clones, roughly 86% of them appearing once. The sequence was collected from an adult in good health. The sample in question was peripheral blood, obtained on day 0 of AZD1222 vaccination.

Here the CDR3 reads CASSEGGPPGAEAFF. Here the CDR3 DNA reads TGTGCCAGCAGTGAAGGGGGACCCCCTGGCGCTGAAGCTTTCTTT. The chain recombines TRBV2 with TRBJ1-1; weak D call: TRBD1 (5 bases). In germline, CDR1 is SNHLY, CDR2 FYNNEI. This CDR3 spans 15 amino acids. The V gene lost 1 base and the J gene lost 6 bases, with 15 bases spanning the gap.